What follows are 11 T cell receptor beta chains derived from one specimen sequenced in a study of cytomegalovirus exposure and HLA in healthy donors. It was with 60 Vbeta and 13 Jbeta primers that the PCR ran. Libraries were prepared by immunoSEQ multiplex PCR; TCRdb keeps only in-frame clonotypes and omits some of them. Of about 150,000 clones listed, 65% to 85% were seen once; the top ten hold roughly 5.3%. Sequenced input: PBMCs. The receptors were gathered from a woman aged 40-49 years in good health and CMV-seropositive.

The chain recombines TRBV7-3 with TRBJ2-7; no definite D call. This CDR3 spans 11 amino acids. Trimming took 5 bases from V and 2 from J, leaving 4 bases between them. CDR1 is SGHTA and CDR2 is FQGTGA in the germline V gene. CDR3 region: CASSGPYEQYF. The CDR3 DNA follows: TGTGCCAGCAGCGGCCCCTACGAGCAGTACTTC. The variable domain in full, completed from reference TRBV7-3 and TRBJ2-7, reads GAGVSQTPSNKVTEKGKYVELRCDPISGHTALYWYRQSLGQGPEFLIYFQGTGAADDSGLPNDRFFAVRPEGSVSTLKIQRTERGDSAVYLCASSGPYEQYFGPGTRLTVT.

The chain carries TRBV30 and TRBJ2-3; D ambiguous. The CDR3 has 14 amino acids. The germline V gene has CDR1 GTSNPN and CDR2 SVGIG (reference sequence). V was trimmed by 0 bases and J by 2 bases, leaving 9 bases between them. CDR3 sequence reads: CAWSVTRFTDTQYF. The CDR3 nucleotides read TGTGCCTGGAGTGTCACGAGGTTCACAGATACGCAGTATTTT.

The rearrangement joins TRBV5-1 to TRBJ2-2; TRBD2 matches at 7 bases. V dropped 4 bases and J dropped 7; count of bases not matched to a gene: 10. The CDR3 runs 15 residues. The germline CDR1 and CDR2 sequences are SGHRS and YFSETQ. CDR3 in amino acids: CASSRDVAGVGELFF. As DNA, the CDR3 is TGCGCCAGCAGCCGGGACGTCGCGGGGGTCGGGGAGCTGTTTTTT.

V is TRBV7-9 and J is TRBJ2-7; tentative D call: TRBD2 (5 bases). Looked up from germline, CDR1 is SEHNR and CDR2 is FQNEAQ (reference sequence). The CDR3 runs 13 residues. V lost 1 base and J lost 6, with 10 bases in between. The CDR3 DNA reads TGTGCCAGCAGCTTAGAGCCTGAGGGCGAGCAGTACTTC. Its translation is CASSLEPEGEQYF.

This clone was seen a handful of times. V gene TRBV19 combines with J gene TRBJ1-1; 7 bases agree with TRBD1. Germline V lookup: CDR1 LNHDA, CDR2 SQIVND (reference sequence). This CDR3 has 15 amino acids. With 5 bases clipped from V and 5 bases from J, the junction kept 11 bases outside the gene matches. CDR3: CASSARAQGNTEAFF. CDR3 DNA: TGTGCCAGTAGTGCGAGGGCACAGGGGAATACTGAAGCTTTCTTT.

The J gene is TRBJ2-2, the V gene TRBV7-9; weak D call: TRBD2 (5 bases). Per the germline V gene, CDR1 is SEHNR and CDR2 is FQNEAQ (reference sequence). With 5 bases removed from V and 1 base from J, the gap between germline ends came to 14 bases. CDR3 length equals 16 residues. CDR3 nucleotides: TGTGCCAGCAGCCAATCGGGGTCAGTGAACACCGGGGAGCTGTTTTTT. Its protein product is CASSQSGSVNTGELFF.

CDR3 residues: CASSFSPGETQYF. CDR3 nucleotide sequence: TGTGCCAGCAGCTTTTCTCCGGGGGAGACCCAGTACTTC. J is TRBJ2-5 and V is TRBV7-9, with D possibly matching TRBD2 (5 bases). Germline CDR1 reads SEHNR; CDR2 reads FQNEAQ (reference sequence). V lost 3 bases, J lost 5 bases, and 10 bases lay in between. This CDR3 is 13 amino acids long. Full variable domain (missing parts from reference TRBV7-9 and TRBJ2-5): DTGVSQNPRHKITKRGQNVTFRCDPISEHNRLYWYRQTLGQGPEFLTYFQNEAQLEKSRLLSDRFSAERPKGSFSTLEIQRTEQGDSAMYLCASSFSPGETQYFGPGTRLLVL.

This rearrangement joins TRBV5-8 to TRBJ1-5; the match to TRBD1 covers 8 bases. With 2 bases clipped from V and 3 bases from J, the junction kept 4 bases outside the gene matches. Germline V CDR1 and CDR2: SGHTS, YDEGEE. CDR3 length equals 15 residues. The CDR3 bases are TGTGCCAGCAGCTTTAGGACAGGGTTCAATCAGCCCCAGCATTTT. It codes for CASSFRTGFNQPQHF.

This clone was detected only once. The V and J genes are TRBV19 and TRBJ1-1, with D possibly matching TRBD1 (6 bases). This CDR3 comprises 20 residues. The V gene lost 3 bases and the J gene lost 0 bases, with 26 bases spanning the gap. CDR1 and CDR2 from the germline V gene are LNHDA and SQIVND (reference sequence). The CDR3 loop reads CASSIGFDFRQGRMNTEAFF. In nucleotides, the CDR3 is TGTGCCAGTAGTATTGGTTTCGACTTTCGGCAGGGGCGAATGAACACTGAAGCTTTCTTT.

This clone came up a few times. The chain combines TRBV18 with TRBJ1-1; TRBD1 agrees at 7 bases. The CDR3 is made up of 11 amino acids. Germline CDR1 KGHSH, CDR2 LQKENI. With 8 bases clipped from V and 6 bases from J, the junction kept 3 bases outside the gene matches. The CDR3 reads CASQGQAEAFF. For the CDR3, the DNA is TGTGCCAGCCAAGGACAGGCTGAAGCTTTCTTT.

The rearrangement joins TRBV27 to TRBJ2-7; D not certain. This CDR3 is built from 13 residues. The V gene's germline CDR1 is MNHEY and CDR2 SMNVEV (reference sequence). V was shortened by 0 bases and J by 2 bases, with 5 bases between the two germline ends. This CDR3 is CASSLSAAYEQYF. Written as DNA, the CDR3 is TGTGCCAGCAGTTTATCGGCAGCCTACGAGCAGTACTTC.